This record concerns one T cell receptor beta chain sequence. Its antigen is not identified. Data came from immunoSEQ multiplex PCR; TCRdb stores just in-frame clones and leaves some out. The table records approximately 50,000 clones, just over 90% of them present only once. This sample stems from a study of CD4 T cells in relation to SARS-CoV-2 and coronaviruses. Background on the study: Convalescent patients were fewer than ten males and a handful of females; two were Hispanic.

Germline values: CDR1 SGHRS, CDR2 YFSETQ. CDR3 length: 14 residues. Trimming pared 0 bases from V and 5 bases from J, leaving 8 bases between. Findings of the study overall: According to naive versus memory sequencing, detected responses are memory recall, not newly primed.

The sequencing sample was made of naive CD4+ T cells from PBMCs. Subset given: naive CD4+ T cells isolated by negative enrichment. The gene calls are TRBV5-1 and TRBJ1-4; no clear D gene. The receptor's source is an adult with COVID-19. For the CDR3, the DNA is TGCGCCAGCAGCTTGGGGACCATAAATGAAAAACTGTTTTTT. Translating it yields CASSLGTINEKLFF. The whole variable domain, filled in from reference TRBV5-1 and TRBJ1-4, reads KAGVTQTPRYLIKTRGQQVTLSCSPISGHRSVSWYQQTPGQGLQFLFEYFSETQRNKGNFPGRFSGRQFSNSRSEMNVSTLELGDSALYLCASSLGTINEKLFFGSGTQLSVL.